This T cell receptor beta chain was identified during a study of T cells in Graves' hyperthyroidism and ophthalmopathy. General observations from the study: Blood samples included most of the expanded thyroid clonotypes exceeding 0.001.

Germline V gene sequence: CDR1 MNHEY, CDR2 SVGAGI. The junction had 5 bases not matched to a gene; V was cut back by 4 bases and J by 6 bases. CDR3 length equals 14 residues. Remarks on this clonotype: As yet, its antigen is unknown.

RNA transcripts provided the source from which TCR beta CDR3 regions were amplified. The HTBI primer set was used in a first-round RT-PCR of the TCR CDR3. TCRdb ran MiXCR on the multiplex PCR reads and lists one entry per CDR3 protein. Counted here are 300,000 to 400,000 distinct CDR3 sequences, 15% to 20% occurring once; the ten biggest clones make up less than 65%. Researchers defined stable Graves' hyperthyroidism as no ophthalmopathy progression within 18 months. This chain links TRBV6-5 with TRBJ2-2; 7 bases are shared with TRBD1. The TCR comes from a woman aged 50 to 60 with Graves' hyperthyroidism. The specimen sequenced was blood. In DNA form, the CDR3 reads TGTGCCAGCAGTTTTTACAGGGGCGCCGGGGAGCTGTTTTTT. It encodes CASSFYRGAGELFF.